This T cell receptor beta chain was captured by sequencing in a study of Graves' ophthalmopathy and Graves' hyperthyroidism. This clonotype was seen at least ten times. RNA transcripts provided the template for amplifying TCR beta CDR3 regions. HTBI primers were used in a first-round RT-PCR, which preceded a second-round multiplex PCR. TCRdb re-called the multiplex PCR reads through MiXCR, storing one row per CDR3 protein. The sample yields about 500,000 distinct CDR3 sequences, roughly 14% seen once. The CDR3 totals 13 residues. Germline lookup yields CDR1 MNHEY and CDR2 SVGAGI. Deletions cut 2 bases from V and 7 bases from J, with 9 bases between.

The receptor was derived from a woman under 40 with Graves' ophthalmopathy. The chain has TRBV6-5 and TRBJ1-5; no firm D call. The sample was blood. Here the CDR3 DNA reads TGTGCCAGCAGTTACGCGGAATCCCAGCCCCAGCATTTT. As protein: CASSYAESQPQHF.